The clone carrying this T cell receptor beta chain was observed a few times. The record originates from a study of cytomegalovirus exposure and HLA in healthy donors. Primers included in the PCR were 60 Vbeta and 13 Jbeta primers. Clones were sequenced by immunoSEQ multiplex PCR, and TCRdb holds only the in-frame ones, with some missing. The table records 100,000 to 120,000 clones, roughly three quarters of them present only once. Looked up from germline, CDR1 is MNHEY and CDR2 is SMNVEV (reference sequence). This CDR3 contains 14 residues. The V end lost 2 bases, the J end lost 6 bases, and 11 bases lay between the germline ends.

This receptor was obtained from a male donor in good health and CMV-seronegative. Sequenced material: PBMCs. The gene calls are TRBV27 and TRBJ1-5; D remains ambiguous. The CDR3 sequence is CASSLRGFGQPQHF. The DNA of the CDR3 is TGTGCCAGCAGTTTAAGAGGGTTTGGTCAGCCCCAGCATTTT.